This entry describes one T cell receptor beta chain. Its specificity is unknown. The study separated CD4+ cells into CD45RA+ naive and CD45RA-negative memory subsets. This sample is part of a study of shared clonotypes between healthy human individuals. The study ran the assay at deep level. Assay used: immunoSEQ multiplex PCR; TCRdb lists only in-frame clones, some missing. The sample includes some 2,500,000 clones, 80% to 95% of them seen just once. Findings and caveats of the study: Larger richness was generally estimated for naive than memory subsets.

The CDR3 contains 16 residues. V was pared by 7 bases and J by 0 bases, with 19 bases between. CDR1 is SGHTA and CDR2 is FQGNSA in the germline V gene. The receptor's source is a man younger than 30 in good health. Some clones in this sample may be carry-over from other donors' samples. This chain joins TRBV7-2 and TRBJ2-7; weak D call: TRBD2 (5 bases). The sample consisted of naive CD4+ T cells from PBMCs. Described subset: CD45RA+ positively selected. For the CDR3, the DNA is TGTGCCAGCACCAGTACGAGCTCGGGGATCTCCTACGAGCAGTACTTC. Translated: CASTSTSSGISYEQYF.